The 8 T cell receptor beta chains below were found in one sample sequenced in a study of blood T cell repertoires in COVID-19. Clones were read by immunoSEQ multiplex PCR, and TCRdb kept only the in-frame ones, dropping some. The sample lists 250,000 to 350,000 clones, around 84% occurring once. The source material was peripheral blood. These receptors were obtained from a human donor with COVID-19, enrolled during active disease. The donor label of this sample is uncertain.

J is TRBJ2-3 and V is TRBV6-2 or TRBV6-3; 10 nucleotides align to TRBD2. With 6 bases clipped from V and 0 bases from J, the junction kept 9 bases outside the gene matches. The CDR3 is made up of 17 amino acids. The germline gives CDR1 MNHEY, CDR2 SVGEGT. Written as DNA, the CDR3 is TGTGCCAGCAGCCAGGGGGCGACTAGCGGGAGCACAGATACGCAGTATTTT. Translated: CASSQGATSGSTDTQYF.

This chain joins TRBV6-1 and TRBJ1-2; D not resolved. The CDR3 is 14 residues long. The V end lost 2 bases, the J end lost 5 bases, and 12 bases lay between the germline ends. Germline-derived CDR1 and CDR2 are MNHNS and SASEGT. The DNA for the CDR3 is TGTGCCAGCAGTGAATTGCGGGGTGGGTATGGCTACACCTTC. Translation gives CASSELRGGYGYTF.

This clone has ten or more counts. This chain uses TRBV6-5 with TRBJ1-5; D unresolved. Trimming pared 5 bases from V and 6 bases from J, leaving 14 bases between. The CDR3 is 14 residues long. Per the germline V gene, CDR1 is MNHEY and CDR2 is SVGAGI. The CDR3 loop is CASSPLGGSQPQHF. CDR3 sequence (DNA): TGTGCCAGCAGTCCGTTGGGCGGGAGTCAGCCCCAGCATTTT.

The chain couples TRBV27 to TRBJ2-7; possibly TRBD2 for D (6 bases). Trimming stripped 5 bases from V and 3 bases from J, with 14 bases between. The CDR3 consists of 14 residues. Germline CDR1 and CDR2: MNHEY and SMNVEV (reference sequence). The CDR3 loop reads CASSPAGLIYEQYF. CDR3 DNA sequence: TGTGCCAGCAGTCCCGCGGGACTCATCTACGAGCAGTACTTC.

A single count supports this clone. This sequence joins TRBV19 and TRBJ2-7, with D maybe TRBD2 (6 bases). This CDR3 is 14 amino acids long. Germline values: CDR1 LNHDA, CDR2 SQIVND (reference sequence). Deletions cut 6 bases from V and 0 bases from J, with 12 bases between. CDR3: CASRRWRDSYEQYF. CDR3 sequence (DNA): TGTGCCAGTAGGAGGTGGCGGGACTCCTACGAGCAGTACTTC.

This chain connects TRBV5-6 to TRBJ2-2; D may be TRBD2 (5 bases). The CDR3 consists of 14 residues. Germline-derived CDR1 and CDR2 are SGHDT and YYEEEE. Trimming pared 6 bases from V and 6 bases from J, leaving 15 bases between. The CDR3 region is CASTRGLVAGELFF. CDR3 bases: TGTGCCAGCACTCGGGGTTTGGTAGCCGGGGAGCTGTTTTTT.

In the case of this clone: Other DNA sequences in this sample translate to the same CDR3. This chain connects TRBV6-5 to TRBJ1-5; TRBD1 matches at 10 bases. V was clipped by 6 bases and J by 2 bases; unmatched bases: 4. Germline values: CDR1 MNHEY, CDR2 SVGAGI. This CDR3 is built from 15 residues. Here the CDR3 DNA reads TGTGCCAGCAGGAGGACAGGGGGAGGCAATCAGCCCCAGCATTTT. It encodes CASRRTGGGNQPQHF.

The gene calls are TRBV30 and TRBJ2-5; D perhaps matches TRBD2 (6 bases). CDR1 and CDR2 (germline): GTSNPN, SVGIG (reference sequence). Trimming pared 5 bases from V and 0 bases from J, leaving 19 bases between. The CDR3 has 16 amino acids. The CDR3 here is CAWGRGLTSNQETQYF. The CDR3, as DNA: TGTGCCTGGGGGCGGGGTTTAACTAGCAACCAAGAGACCCAGTACTTC.